This section outlines one T cell receptor beta chain sequence together with its context. This receptor's antigen is unknown. No base-level quality is on record; no much larger clone is a single base apart. The data were obtained in a study of CD8 T cells in ankylosing spondylitis (TCRdb year 2017). Concerning the study at large: The study set out to find disease-linked TCR variants by profiling T cell receptor beta repertoires in ankylosing spondylitis patients and healthy donors. The full study cohort comprised about 25 ankylosing spondylitis patients and 110 or so healthy donors. Samples of peripheral blood were taken, and for ankylosing spondylitis patients, synovial fluid was collected as well.

Points the paper makes about the study in general: Blood from ankylosing spondylitis patients appeared to be characterized by a TCR beta motif made up of under ten highly homologous amino acid variants. Some motif variants had previously been reported in the synovial fluid and blood of reactive arthritis patients, which suggests shared mechanisms of disease initiation. In peripheral blood, the disease-linked clones were found at relatively low frequencies and had a CD8+ phenotype. Significant enrichment of the disease-linked clones was reported in matched synovial fluid samples from ankylosing spondylitis patients.

Sequenced on an Illumina HiSeq 2500. TCR beta libraries were prepared by quantitative 5'-RACE with molecular barcodes. Processing in the source paper ran as follows. Disease-linked TCR variants were identified with a new computational method built on a probabilistic model of VDJ rearrangement. Using fastp at Q25 and MiXCR, TCRdb reprocessed the public reads and kept productive beta chains. All rows with the same CDR3 protein become a single entry with the most common DNA and genes. The V and J calls come from TCRdb's annotation, not from the publication. Present in this sample are 200,000 to 250,000 distinct CDR3 sequences, 15% to 20% of which were seen just once. The ten largest clonotypes hold under 55% of the sample. The sequencing input was blood, either unsorted or a sorted T cell fraction (not recorded which). The source is a male donor with ankylosing spondylitis.

The bases read TGTGCCATCAGTGAGGCCATGAACACTGAAGCTTTCTTT. Its coded protein is CAISEAMNTEAFF. The V and J segments used are TRBV10-3 and TRBJ1-1; the D gene is not confidently resolved. Via the germline V gene, CDR1 is ENHRY and CDR2 SYGVKD. V sheds 2 bases and J sheds 0 bases, leaving 4 bases between their ends. The CDR3 runs 13 amino acids, cysteine and phenylalanine included. Only the CDR3 region is kept as DNA, spanning 39 bases read in frame from base 1.